This TCR beta chain is drawn from a study of T cell responses to AZD1222 COVID-19 vaccine. General study findings and limits: CD4 TCRs associated with vaccination spanned spike, dominating at 160-218 and 743-854. Just six AZD1222 recipients tested seropositive at baseline. The donors showed a predominance of white British ancestry and of females, with possible underestimation of clonal diversity.

Generated by immunoSEQ multiplex PCR, the TCRdb table keeps only in-frame clones and is missing some. Of around 120,000 clones listed, about 85% are singletons. On this clone: What it recognizes is unknown.

Second-dose groups at about 4 or about 12 weeks were pooled. J lost 4 bases, V lost 2 bases, and 1 base had no gene match. Germline CDR1 SEHNR, CDR2 FQNEAQ (reference sequence). The CDR3 has 14 residues. The chain couples TRBV7-9 to TRBJ2-7; 11 bases agree with TRBD2. The receptor's source is an adult who received the AZD1222 COVID-19 vaccine. The sample in question was peripheral blood, obtained 28 days after the second AZD1222 dose. The CDR3, as DNA: TGTGCCAGCAGCTTAACTAGCGGGAGTTACGAGCAGTACTTC. Translating gives CASSLTSGSYEQYF.